The 21 T cell receptor beta chains presented below share a single source sample, sequenced in a study of T-cell reconstitution after alpha-beta-depleted transplantation in children. Unique molecular identifiers were built into the TCRbeta library. TCRdb re-called the PCR reads with MiXCR, one entry per CDR3 protein. The data hold a few hundred thousand distinct CDR3 sequences, with 27% observed a single time. Sequencing used PBMCs, obtained before TCRalphabeta/CD19-depleted stem cell transplant. These receptors originate from a boy in the first two years of life with Wiskott-Aldrich syndrome, due to receive a stem cell transplant.

This chain uses TRBV30 with TRBJ2-3; TRBD2 matches 9 bases. The CDR3 is 15 residues long. Germline values: CDR1 GTSNPN, CDR2 SVGIG (reference sequence). Trimming took 5 bases from V and 1 from J; bases not matched to a gene: 7. The CDR3 reads CAWSPRTSGTDTQYF. CDR3 nucleotides: TGTGCCTGGTCCCCCCGGACTAGCGGCACAGATACGCAGTATTTT.

The chain uses TRBV7-2 and TRBJ1-6; D not certain. Germline V CDR1 and CDR2: SGHTA, FQGNSA. V shed 5 bases and J shed 0 bases, with 14 bases lying between them. The CDR3 loop spans 17 amino acids. The CDR3 sequence is CASSIYFEASYNSPLHF. The CDR3 region has the DNA TGTGCCAGCAGCATTTACTTTGAAGCCTCCTATAATTCACCCCTCCACTTT.

The chain carries TRBV5-1 and TRBJ2-3, with a weak D call TRBD2 (5 bases). Trimming shortened V by 0 bases and J by 3 bases, and 11 bases separated the two germline ends. This CDR3 contains 15 residues. Germline V gives CDR1 SGHRS, CDR2 YFSETQ. CDR3: CASSLGSEGTDTQYF. As DNA, the CDR3 is TGCGCCAGCAGCTTGGGCAGTGAGGGAACAGATACGCAGTATTTT.

This clonotype was counted a few times. The chain uses TRBV5-1 and TRBJ2-3; possible D gene TRBD2, 5 bases. Germline loops: CDR1 SGHRS, CDR2 YFSETQ. The CDR3 runs 15 residues. V lost 4 bases and J 6 bases, leaving 18 bases between the germline ends. DNA of the CDR3: TGCGCCAGCAGCGAATCCCTGCGGGCTGGGGATACGCAGTATTTT. Protein sequence: CASSESLRAGDTQYF.

CDR3 nucleotides: TGCGCCAGCAGCCGGGATGTATCCTCACCCCTCCACTTT. It encodes CASSRDVSSPLHF. The J gene is TRBJ1-6, the V gene TRBV5-1, with D unresolved. The CDR3 loop spans 13 amino acids. The V end lost 4 bases, the J end lost 10 bases, and 12 bases lay between the germline ends. In germline, CDR1 is SGHRS, CDR2 YFSETQ.

V and J are TRBV6-5 and TRBJ1-1; 7 positions match TRBD1. From germline, CDR1 is MNHEY and CDR2 SVGAGI. This CDR3 comprises 15 residues. V lost 6 bases, J lost 4 bases, and 11 bases stayed unmatched. The CDR3 loop reads CASSRTTRGGTEAFF. Here the CDR3 DNA reads TGTGCCAGCAGCCGCACAACCAGGGGGGGCACTGAAGCTTTCTTT.

The rearrangement links TRBV5-1 to TRBJ2-7; no reliable D call. CDR3 size: 13 residues. Trimming removed 4 bases at V and 0 bases at J, with 8 bases between. Per germline, CDR1 SGHRS and CDR2 YFSETQ. Written as DNA, the CDR3 is TGCGCCAGCAGCAGGGCGGACTCCTACGAGCAGTACTTC. Translating gives CASSRADSYEQYF.

The CDR3 nucleotides read TGCAGCGTTCTACAGGGAGGGAACTATGGCTACACCTTC. Translated, it gives CSVLQGGNYGYTF. V and J are TRBV29-1 and TRBJ1-2; D might be TRBD1 (6 bases). V was clipped by 5 bases and J by 2 bases, with 12 bases between them. The CDR3 covers 13 residues. Per the germline V gene, CDR1 is SQVTM and CDR2 is ANQGSEA.

This rearrangement joins TRBV4-2 to TRBJ2-7, with D perhaps matching TRBD2 (6 bases). V lost 1 base and J 3 bases, leaving 13 bases between the germline ends. Germline CDR1 reads LGHNA; CDR2 reads YNFKEQ. The CDR3 has 15 residues. CDR3 region: CASSQGWTGDYEQYF. CDR3 DNA sequence: TGTGCCAGCAGCCAAGGATGGACGGGAGACTACGAGCAGTACTTC.

The V gene is TRBV5-1, the J gene TRBJ2-2; 8 nucleotides align to TRBD2. The trim removed 9 bases at V and 0 bases at J, leaving 4 bases unmatched. Germline CDR1 reads SGHRS; CDR2 reads YFSETQ. The CDR3 sequence is 14 residues long. In DNA form, the CDR3 reads TGCGCCACCACGACTAGCGCGAACACCGGGGAGCTGTTTTTT. Encoded protein: CATTTSANTGELFF.

The J gene is TRBJ2-2, the V gene TRBV2, with TRBD2 matching over 11 bases. The V and J ends lost 1 base and 6 bases, in that order; junction bases with no gene match: 10. From germline, CDR1 is SNHLY and CDR2 FYNNEI. The CDR3 sequence is 18 residues long. The CDR3 nucleotides are TGTGCCAGCAGTGAAGTGCAAACTAGCGGGAGTATTGCCGGGGAGCTGTTTTTT. It encodes CASSEVQTSGSIAGELFF.

The chain is built from TRBV5-1 and TRBJ2-7; D is unclear. The CDR3 covers 16 residues. The V gene lost 1 base and the J gene lost 1 base, with 15 bases spanning the gap. Germline V gene lookup returns CDR1 SGHRS and CDR2 YFSETQ. CDR3 sequence (DNA): TGCGCCAGCAGCTTGAACCATAATACCGAGTCCTACGAGCAGTACTTC. It codes for CASSLNHNTESYEQYF.

The sample holds a few counts of this clonotype. CDR3 amino acids: CAIRNVGTTYNEQFF. Written as DNA, the CDR3 is TGTGCCATCAGGAACGTCGGGACGACCTACAATGAGCAGTTCTTC. The chain combines TRBV10-3 with TRBJ2-1; possibly TRBD1 or TRBD2 for D (5 bases each). The V end was cut by 6 bases, the J end by 2 bases, with 14 bases between. The CDR3 is made up of 15 amino acids. Germline lookup yields CDR1 ENHRY and CDR2 SYGVKD.

This rearrangement joins TRBV27 to TRBJ1-1, with D tentatively TRBD1 (5 bases). The CDR3 is 13 amino acids. Germline CDR1 MNHEY, CDR2 SMNVEV (reference sequence). Between the trimmed V and J ends, which lost 5 bases and 4 bases, there was a span of 11 bases. The CDR3 protein is CASSTGLATEAFF. CDR3 nucleotides: TGTGCCAGCAGTACAGGATTGGCCACTGAAGCTTTCTTT.

The chain has TRBV6-5 and TRBJ2-1, with D perhaps matching TRBD1 or TRBD2 (5 bases each). CDR1 and CDR2 from the germline V gene are MNHEY and SVGAGI. The CDR3 sequence is 17 residues long. V lost 2 bases, J lost 4 bases, and 18 bases lay in between. The CDR3, as DNA: TGTGCCAGCAGTTACAGGGGTCGGGGTTTTATGTACAATGAGCAGTTCTTC. Translated, it gives CASSYRGRGFMYNEQFF.

The chain couples TRBV20-1 to TRBJ2-1; D not certain. Germline V lookup: CDR1 DFQATT, CDR2 SNEGSKA (reference sequence). There are 11 residues in the CDR3. With 0 bases removed from V and 7 bases from J, the gap between germline ends came to 4 bases. CDR3: CSARDSNEQFF. CDR3 nucleotide sequence: TGCAGTGCTAGAGATTCGAATGAGCAGTTCTTC.

This clonotype was found a few times. The chain uses TRBV11-2 and TRBJ2-1, with unresolved D. V lost 6 bases to trimming and J lost 0 bases, with 12 bases between them. There are 15 residues in the CDR3. Germline V gene data show CDR1 as SGHAT and CDR2 as FQNNGV. The CDR3 sequence is CASREAPSSYNEQFF. For the CDR3, the DNA is TGTGCCAGCAGAGAAGCGCCGAGCTCCTACAATGAGCAGTTCTTC.

In its sample, this clonotype was seen a few times. The V call is TRBV20-1, the J call TRBJ2-3, with D possibly matching TRBD1 (5 bases). Germline CDR1 reads DFQATT; CDR2 reads SNEGSKA (reference sequence). Trimming took off 5 bases at V and 2 bases at J, with 11 bases between the two ends. The CDR3 contains 13 residues. In DNA form, the CDR3 reads TGCAGTGCTGGGGCAGCTAACACAGATACGCAGTATTTT. It translates to CSAGAANTDTQYF.

This clonotype was counted between two and nine times. The V gene is TRBV2, the J gene TRBJ2-1; 8 nucleotides match TRBD2. This CDR3 has 15 amino acids. Trimming removed 7 bases from V and 4 bases from J; junction bases left unmatched: 9. Per germline, CDR1 SNHLY and CDR2 FYNNEI. The CDR3 sequence: CASKPLAGSYNEQFF. The CDR3 region has the DNA TGTGCCAGCAAGCCCCTAGCGGGTTCATACAATGAGCAGTTCTTC. Complete variable domain (other parts from reference TRBV2 and TRBJ2-1): EPEVTQTPSHQVTQMGQEVILRCVPISNHLYFYWYRQILGQKVEFLVSFYNNEISEKSEIFDDQFSVERPDGSNFTLKIRSTKLEDSAMYFCASKPLAGSYNEQFFGPGTRLTVL.

The chain carries TRBV6-1 and TRBJ2-1; 10 positions agree with TRBD2. From germline, CDR1 is MNHNS and CDR2 SASEGT. The length of the CDR3 is 15 residues. J lost 4 bases, V lost 6 bases, and 6 bases had no gene match. The CDR3 nucleotides read TGTGCCAGCAGGTCGGGGACTAGCGTATACAATGAGCAGTTCTTC. This gives the protein CASRSGTSVYNEQFF.

CDR3 protein: CASSLDWTGQETQYF. The CDR3 nucleotides are TGTGCCAGCAGTTTAGATTGGACAGGGCAAGAGACCCAGTACTTC. The rearrangement uses TRBV12-3 or TRBV12-4 and TRBJ2-5; 8 nucleotides align to TRBD1. The length of the CDR3 is 15 residues. V gave up 1 base and J gave up 2 bases; unmatched junction bases: 3.